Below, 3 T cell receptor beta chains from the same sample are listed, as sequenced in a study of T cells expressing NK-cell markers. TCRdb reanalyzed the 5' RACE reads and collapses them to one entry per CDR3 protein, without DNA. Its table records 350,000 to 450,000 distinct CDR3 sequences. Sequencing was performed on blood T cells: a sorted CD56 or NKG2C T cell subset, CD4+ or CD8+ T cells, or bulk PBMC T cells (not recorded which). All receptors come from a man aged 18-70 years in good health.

CDR3 loop: CASSATGTTTDTQYF. The chain employs TRBV9 and TRBJ2-3; absent DNA, TCRdb's TRBD1 call cannot be checked. Germline CDR1 and CDR2: SGDLS and YYNGEE. The CDR3 is made up of 15 amino acids.

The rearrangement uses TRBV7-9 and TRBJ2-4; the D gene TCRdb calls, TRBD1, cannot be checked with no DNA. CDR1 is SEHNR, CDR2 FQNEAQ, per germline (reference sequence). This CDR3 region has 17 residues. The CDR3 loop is CASSWHRGGLAKNIQYF.

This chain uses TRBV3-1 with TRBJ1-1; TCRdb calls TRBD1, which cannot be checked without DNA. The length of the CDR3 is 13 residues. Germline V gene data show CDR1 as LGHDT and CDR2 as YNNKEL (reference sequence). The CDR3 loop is CASSRPANTEAFF.